The TCR beta chain under discussion was sequenced for a study of T-cell reconstitution after alpha-beta-depleted transplantation in children. Overall study results and limits: Recipient T cells and thymic progenitors that survived were the source of the high TCRbeta diversity seen at day 60 in some patients. The main origin of T-cell counts and diversity one year after transplant was newly produced T cells.

This clonotype was recorded many times. What it binds is not known. Library preparation (for TCRbeta) was performed with unique molecular identifiers. TCRdb re-derived calls from the PCR reads in MiXCR, one entry per CDR3 protein. The sample has 450,000 to 550,000 distinct CDR3 sequences, roughly an eighth seen once; the top ten hold around 15%. V was cut by 6 bases and J by 4 bases, with 7 bases left in between. There are 11 residues in the CDR3. In germline, CDR1 is SGHVS, CDR2 FQNEAQ. The genes are TRBV7-8 and TRBJ2-7, with unresolved D. This sequence was found in a female patient younger than 10 who had a stem cell transplant for aplastic anemia, so the T cells may come from the graft donor. The source material was PBMCs, mostly from graft donor cells, sampled 180 days after TCRalphabeta/CD19-depleted stem cell transplant. The CDR3, as DNA: TGTGCCAGCAGACACACTTACGAGCAGTACTTC. It codes for CASRHTYEQYF.